What follows are 20 T cell receptor beta chains derived from one specimen sequenced in a study of shared clonotypes between healthy human individuals. Data came from immunoSEQ multiplex PCR; TCRdb stores just in-frame clones and leaves some out. The sample yields some 2,100,000 clones, approximately 94% seen once. Sequenced input: naive CD4+ T cells sorted from blood. The subset denotes: CD45RA+ positively selected. These receptors originate from a man aged 18 to 30 in good health.

Concerning this clone: At the DNA level, this CDR3 is encoded by other sequences in the same sample as well. The chain carries TRBV15 and TRBJ2-2; D is unclear. The CDR3 consists of 14 residues. From germline, CDR1 is LNHNV and CDR2 YYDKDF (reference sequence). Deletions cut 3 bases from V and 2 bases from J, with 7 bases between. CDR3 DNA: TGTGCCACCAGCAGGGTCAGAAACACCGGGGAGCTGTTTTTT. This translates into CATSRVRNTGELFF.

The chain carries TRBV5-1 and TRBJ1-5; D remains unclear. The V gene lost 4 bases and the J gene lost 6 bases, with 8 bases spanning the gap. This CDR3 is built from 12 residues. CDR1 is SGHRS and CDR2 is YFSETQ in the germline V gene. CDR3 amino acids: CASSETGQPQHF. Written as DNA, the CDR3 is TGCGCCAGCAGCGAAACGGGTCAGCCCCAGCATTTT.

The V and J genes are TRBV9 and TRBJ2-5; 11 bases are a match to TRBD2. Germline CDR1 and CDR2: SGDLS and YYNGEE. This CDR3 has 20 amino acids. The J segment lost 2 bases and the V segment lost 0 bases, leaving 15 bases of the junction unmatched. CDR3 bases: TGTGCCAGCAGCGTAGCCCCGACTAGCGGGAACCGAGAGGGGCAAGAGACCCAGTACTTC. Protein product: CASSVAPTSGNREGQETQYF.

The V call is TRBV11-2, the J call TRBJ1-6; no clear D. The CDR3 runs 15 residues. Per germline, CDR1 SGHAT and CDR2 FQNNGV. V gave up 5 bases and J gave up 5 bases, with 13 bases separating them. CDR3 sequence (DNA): TGTGCCAGCAGCATCTCCGGGCCTGATAATTCACCCCTCCACTTT. Its translation: CASSISGPDNSPLHF.

This chain joins TRBV18 and TRBJ2-7; 10 nucleotides line up with TRBD2. This CDR3 comprises 15 residues. J was trimmed by 1 base and V by 4 bases; bases with no gene match: 4. Germline CDR1 and CDR2: KGHSH and LQKENI. CDR3 nucleotides: TGTGCCAGCTCACAAGGACTAGCGGAGTCCTACGAGCAGTACTTC. Its translation is CASSQGLAESYEQYF.

With respect to this clone: One junction end does not reproduce the germline sequence, and a read error may be involved. This CDR3 is CASTSVSGGVETQYF. CDR3 coding DNA: TGTGCTAGCACCTCGGTTAGCGGGGGGGTAGAGACCCAGTACTTC. The chain carries TRBV7-7 and TRBJ2-5, with 11 bases lining up with TRBD2. In germline, CDR1 is SSHAT, CDR2 FNYEAQ (reference sequence). The CDR3 covers 15 residues.

The chain couples TRBV5-1 to TRBJ2-1, with 7 bases aligning to TRBD2. The CDR3 loop spans 15 amino acids. Germline lookup yields CDR1 SGHRS and CDR2 YFSETQ. The junction had 5 bases not matched to a gene; V was cut back by 3 bases and J by 2 bases. The CDR3 spells CASSSGGNTYNEQFF. The CDR3 DNA reads as TGCGCCAGCAGCTCCGGGGGGAACACCTACAATGAGCAGTTCTTC. The entire variable domain, with the rest obtained from reference TRBV5-1 and TRBJ2-1, is as follows: KAGVTQTPRYLIKTRGQQVTLSCSPISGHRSVSWYQQTPGQGLQFLFEYFSETQRNKGNFPGRFSGRQFSNSRSEMNVSTLELGDSALYLCASSSGGNTYNEQFFGPGTRLTVL.

This rearrangement joins TRBV9 to TRBJ2-7; TRBD2 might be the D (6 bases). Trimming stripped 0 bases from V and 3 bases from J, with 19 bases between. CDR3 size: 17 residues. CDR1 SGDLS and CDR2 YYNGEE come from the germline V gene. The CDR3, as DNA: TGTGCCAGCAGCGTAGAGACCGGGACTGCGGGTCGCTACGAGCAGTACTTC. Translation: CASSVETGTAGRYEQYF.

In regard to this clone: In the same sample, other DNA sequences code for this CDR3. J is TRBJ2-3 and V is TRBV5-1; 10 positions match TRBD2. Trimming cost V 0 bases and J 3 bases; bases outside gene matches: 1. Germline values: CDR1 SGHRS, CDR2 YFSETQ. The CDR3 has 15 residues. The CDR3 loop is CASSLGTSGTDTQYF. DNA for the CDR3: TGCGCCAGCAGCTTGGGGACTAGCGGAACAGATACGCAGTATTTT.

J is TRBJ2-1 and V is TRBV12-2; the table gives TRBD2 as D, unverified against the DNA. TRBV12-2 corresponds to a pseudogene. The length of the CDR3 is 14 residues. The CDR3 loop is CASRLSAGGNEQFF. The CDR3 DNA is TGTGCAAGTCGCTTAAGCGCGGGAGGCAATGAGCAGTTCTTC.

The CDR3 bases are TGTGCCATCAGTGAGTCCACACGGACGTCTACTTATGGCTACACCTTC. Residues: CAISESTRTSTYGYTF. The chain carries TRBV10-3 and TRBJ1-2; no clear D. With 0 bases removed from V and 5 bases from J, the gap between germline ends came to 16 bases. This CDR3 has 16 residues. The germline CDR1 and CDR2 sequences are ENHRY and SYGVKD.

V gene TRBV4-1 combines with J gene TRBJ2-7; D gene ambiguous. The germline V gene encodes CDR1 MGHRA and CDR2 YSYEKL. The CDR3 is 14 residues long. V gave up 2 bases and J gave up 5 bases, with 13 bases separating them. The CDR3 is CASSQQYWYHEQYF. DNA for the CDR3: TGCGCCAGCAGCCAACAATACTGGTACCACGAGCAGTACTTC.

This clone was counted once. The chain joins TRBV6-1 to TRBJ1-2; no clear D. The CDR3 is made up of 13 amino acids. V lost 9 bases, J lost 6 bases, and 17 bases lay in between. CDR1 MNHNS and CDR2 SASEGT come from the germline V gene. In nucleotides, the CDR3 is TGTGCCAGTCTGGGGAGAGTCCCGGATGGCTACACCTTC. Translated: CASLGRVPDGYTF.

The CDR3 protein is CASRYILTSGSYEQYF. In DNA, the CDR3 is TGCGCCAGCAGATACATCCTTACTAGCGGGAGTTACGAGCAGTACTTC. The chain recombines TRBV4-1 with TRBJ2-7, with 11 bases lining up with TRBD2. The V gene's germline CDR1 is MGHRA and CDR2 YSYEKL. V lost 6 bases to trimming and J lost 4 bases; unmatched junction nucleotides: 11. This CDR3 has 16 residues.

The chain carries TRBV19 and TRBJ2-7; maybe TRBD2 (5 bases). Germline CDR1 reads LNHDA; CDR2 reads SQIVND (reference sequence). The CDR3 runs 15 residues. V dropped 5 bases and J dropped 3 bases, with 17 bases sitting between them. The CDR3 coding sequence is TGTGCCAGTAGTCTAAACACCCCGGGAAGCTACGAGCAGTACTTC. This codes for CASSLNTPGSYEQYF. The full variable domain, completed using reference TRBV19 and TRBJ2-7, is DGGITQSPKYLFRKEGQNVTLSCEQNLNHDAMYWYRQDPGQGLRLIYYSQIVNDFQKGDIAEGYSVSREKKESFPLTVTSAQKNPTAFYLCASSLNTPGSYEQYFGPGTRLTVT.

The rearrangement links TRBV6-5 to TRBJ2-2, with TRBD2 as a possible D gene (5 bases). Trimming took 8 bases from V and 2 from J, leaving 9 bases between them. CDR3 length: 13 residues. Germline V gene sequence: CDR1 MNHEY, CDR2 SVGAGI. The CDR3 loop reads CASGRANTGELFF. The CDR3 region has the DNA TGTGCCAGCGGGCGGGCCAACACCGGGGAGCTGTTTTTT.

This sequence joins TRBV10-3 and TRBJ1-2; 11 bases agree with TRBD1. Germline CDR1 is ENHRY and CDR2 is SYGVKD. The CDR3 loop spans 16 amino acids. V gave up 0 bases and J gave up 7 bases; unmatched junction bases: 7. CDR3 protein: CAISESAGTGGSGYTF. The DNA for the CDR3 is TGTGCCATCAGTGAGTCGGCCGGGACAGGGGGAAGTGGCTACACCTTC.

The chain employs TRBV25-1 and TRBJ2-5; no clear D gene. Per germline, CDR1 MGHDK and CDR2 SYGVNS. V was trimmed by 7 bases and J by 7 bases, leaving 13 bases between them. CDR3 size: 12 residues. The chain's CDR3 is CASTLQSGTQYF. The DNA of the CDR3 is TGTGCCAGCACCCTTCAATCAGGGACCCAGTACTTC.

This clone was found once. The V and J genes are TRBV18 and TRBJ1-6; D is unresolved. V lost 1 base, J lost 6 bases, and 10 bases lay in between. CDR3 length equals 15 residues. Germline V gives CDR1 KGHSH, CDR2 LQKENI. CDR3 protein: CASSPLPQINSPLHF. DNA for the CDR3: TGTGCCAGCTCACCACTCCCCCAGATTAATTCACCCCTCCACTTT.

The chain joins TRBV27 to TRBJ2-7; 8 nucleotides match TRBD1. In germline, CDR1 is MNHEY, CDR2 SMNVEV (reference sequence). This CDR3 is 15 amino acids long. V was pared by 1 base and J by 1 base, with 3 bases of the junction left unmatched. CDR3 DNA sequence: TGTGCCAGCAGTTTATTACAGGGGGGTTCCTACGAGCAGTACTTC. It codes for CASSLLQGGSYEQYF.